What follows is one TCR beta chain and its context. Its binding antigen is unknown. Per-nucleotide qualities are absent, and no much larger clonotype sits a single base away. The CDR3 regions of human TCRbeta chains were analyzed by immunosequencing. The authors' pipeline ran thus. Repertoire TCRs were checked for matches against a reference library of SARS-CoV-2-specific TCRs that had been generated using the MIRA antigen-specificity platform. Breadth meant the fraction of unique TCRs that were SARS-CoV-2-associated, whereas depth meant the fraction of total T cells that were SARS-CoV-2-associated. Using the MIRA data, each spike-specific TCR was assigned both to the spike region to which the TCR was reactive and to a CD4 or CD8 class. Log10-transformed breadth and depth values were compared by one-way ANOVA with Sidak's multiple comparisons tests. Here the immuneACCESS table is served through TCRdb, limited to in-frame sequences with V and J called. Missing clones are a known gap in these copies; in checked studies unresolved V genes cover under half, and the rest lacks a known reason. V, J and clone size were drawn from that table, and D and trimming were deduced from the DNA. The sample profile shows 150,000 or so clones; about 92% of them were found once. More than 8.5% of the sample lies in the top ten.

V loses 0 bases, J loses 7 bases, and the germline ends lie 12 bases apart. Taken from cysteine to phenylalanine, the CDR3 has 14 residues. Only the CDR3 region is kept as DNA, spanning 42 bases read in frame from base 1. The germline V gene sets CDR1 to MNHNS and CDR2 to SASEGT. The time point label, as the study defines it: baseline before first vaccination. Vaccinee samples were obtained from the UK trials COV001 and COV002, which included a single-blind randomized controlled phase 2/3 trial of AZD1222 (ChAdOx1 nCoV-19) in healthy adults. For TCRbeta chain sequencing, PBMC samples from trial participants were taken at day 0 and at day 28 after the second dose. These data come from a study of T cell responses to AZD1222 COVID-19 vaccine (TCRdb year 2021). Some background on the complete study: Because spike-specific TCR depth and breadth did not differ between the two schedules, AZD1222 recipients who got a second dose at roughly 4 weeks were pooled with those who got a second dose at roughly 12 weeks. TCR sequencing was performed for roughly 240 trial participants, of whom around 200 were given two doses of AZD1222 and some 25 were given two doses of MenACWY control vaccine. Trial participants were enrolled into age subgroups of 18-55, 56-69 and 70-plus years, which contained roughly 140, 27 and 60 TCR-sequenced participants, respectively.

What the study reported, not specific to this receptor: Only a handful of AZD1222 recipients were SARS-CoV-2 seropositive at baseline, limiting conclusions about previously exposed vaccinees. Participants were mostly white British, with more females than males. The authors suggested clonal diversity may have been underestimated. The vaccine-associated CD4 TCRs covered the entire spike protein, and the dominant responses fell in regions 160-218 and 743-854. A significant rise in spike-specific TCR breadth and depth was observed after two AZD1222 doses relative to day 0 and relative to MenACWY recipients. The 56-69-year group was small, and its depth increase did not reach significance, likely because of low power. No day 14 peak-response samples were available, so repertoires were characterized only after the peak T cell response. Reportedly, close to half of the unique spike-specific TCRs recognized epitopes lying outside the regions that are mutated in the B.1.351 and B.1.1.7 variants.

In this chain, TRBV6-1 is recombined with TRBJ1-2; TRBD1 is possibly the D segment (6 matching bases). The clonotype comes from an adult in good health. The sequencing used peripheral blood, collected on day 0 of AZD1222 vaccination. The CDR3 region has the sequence CASSEAGTRSGYTF. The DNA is TGTGCCAGCAGTGAAGCGGGGACACGGAGTGGCTACACCTTC.